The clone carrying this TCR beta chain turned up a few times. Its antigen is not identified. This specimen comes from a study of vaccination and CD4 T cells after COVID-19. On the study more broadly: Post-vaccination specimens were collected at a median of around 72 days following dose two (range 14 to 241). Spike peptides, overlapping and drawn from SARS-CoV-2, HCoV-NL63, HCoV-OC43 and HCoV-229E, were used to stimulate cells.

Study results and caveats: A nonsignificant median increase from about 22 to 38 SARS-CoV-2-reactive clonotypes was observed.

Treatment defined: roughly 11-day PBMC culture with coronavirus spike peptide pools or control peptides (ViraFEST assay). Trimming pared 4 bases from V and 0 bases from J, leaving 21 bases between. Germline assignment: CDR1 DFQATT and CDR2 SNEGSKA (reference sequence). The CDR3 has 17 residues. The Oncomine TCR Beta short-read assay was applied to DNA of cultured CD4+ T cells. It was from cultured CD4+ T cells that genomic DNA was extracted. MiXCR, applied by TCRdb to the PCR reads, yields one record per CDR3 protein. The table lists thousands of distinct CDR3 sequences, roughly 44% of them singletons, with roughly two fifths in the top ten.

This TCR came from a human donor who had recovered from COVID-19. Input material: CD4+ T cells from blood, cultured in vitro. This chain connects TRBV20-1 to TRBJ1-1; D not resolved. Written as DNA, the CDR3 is TGCAGTGCTAACCACCGCGGCCGCGCCCCTTTGAACACTGAAGCTTTCTTT. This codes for CSANHRGRAPLNTEAFF.